This T cell receptor (beta chain) was retrieved from a study of identical twins. This clonotype showed up just a few times. This CDR3 contains 14 residues. Germline CDR1 is MNHNS and CDR2 is SASEGT. J gave up 4 bases and V 6 bases, and 8 bases lay outside the gene matches. TCRdb re-derived calls from the 5' RACE reads in MiXCR, one entry per CDR3 protein. Here the sample spans 500,000 to 600,000 distinct CDR3 sequences, around 20% being singletons. The data also belong to a second study, concerning T cells expressing NK-cell markers.

This receptor was obtained from a woman between 18 and 30 years old in good health. The sample taken for sequencing was CD4+ T cells sorted from blood. V gene TRBV6-1 combines with J gene TRBJ1-2; 7 positions agree with TRBD1. CDR3 amino acids: CASRERQGTYGYTF. The CDR3 bases are TGTGCCAGCAGAGAAAGACAGGGTACCTATGGCTACACCTTC.